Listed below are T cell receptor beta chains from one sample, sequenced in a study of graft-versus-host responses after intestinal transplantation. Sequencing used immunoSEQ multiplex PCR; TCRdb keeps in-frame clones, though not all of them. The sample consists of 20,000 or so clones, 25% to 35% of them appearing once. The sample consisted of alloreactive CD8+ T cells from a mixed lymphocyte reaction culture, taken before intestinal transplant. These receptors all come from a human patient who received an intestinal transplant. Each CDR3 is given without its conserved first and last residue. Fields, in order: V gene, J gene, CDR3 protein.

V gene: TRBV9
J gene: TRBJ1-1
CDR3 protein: ASTVGYMNTEAF

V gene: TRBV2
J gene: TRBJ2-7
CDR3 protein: ASRDSGATVAYEQY

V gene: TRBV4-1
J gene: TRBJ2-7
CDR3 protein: ASSQEGLAPLEQY

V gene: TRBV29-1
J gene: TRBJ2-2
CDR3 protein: SVDQGRDTGALF

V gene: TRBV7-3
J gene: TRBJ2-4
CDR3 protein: ASSLMTGEGKNIQY

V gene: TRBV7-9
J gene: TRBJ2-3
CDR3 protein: ASTERGSGGGTQY

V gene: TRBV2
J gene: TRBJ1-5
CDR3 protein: ASRDPRDGLQPQH

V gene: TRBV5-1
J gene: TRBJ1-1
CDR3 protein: ASSLRTTANTEAF

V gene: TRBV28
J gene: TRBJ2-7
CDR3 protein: ASSPDSYEQY

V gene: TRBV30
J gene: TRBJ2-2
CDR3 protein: AWSAGGNTGELF

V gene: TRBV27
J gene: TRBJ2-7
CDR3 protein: ASSFSFLTASYEQY

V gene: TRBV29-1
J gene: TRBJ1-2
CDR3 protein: SVTAGEGYT

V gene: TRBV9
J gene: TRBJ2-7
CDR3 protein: ASSDPAGGRHEQY

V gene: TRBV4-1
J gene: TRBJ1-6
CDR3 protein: ASSQVSESSYNSPLH

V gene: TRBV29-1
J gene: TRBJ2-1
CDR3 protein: SVEDVLGEPSSYNEQF

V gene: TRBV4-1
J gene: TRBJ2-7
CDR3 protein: ASSQVDRGRYEQY

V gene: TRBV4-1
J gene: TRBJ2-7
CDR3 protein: ASSQDPGSSYEQY

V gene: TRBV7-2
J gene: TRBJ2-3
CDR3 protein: ASSPPTITDTQY

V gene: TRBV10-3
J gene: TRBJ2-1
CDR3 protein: AISVLWTGEVYNEQF

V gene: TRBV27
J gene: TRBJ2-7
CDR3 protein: ASSLSVGSVHEQY

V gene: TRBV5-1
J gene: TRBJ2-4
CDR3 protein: ASSLSFRDRQRKQY

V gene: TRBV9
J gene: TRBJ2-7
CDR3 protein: ASSVAVESYEQY

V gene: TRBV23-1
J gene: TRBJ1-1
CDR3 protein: ASKGANTEAF

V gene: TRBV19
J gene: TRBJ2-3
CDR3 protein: ASSTYWGVYTQY

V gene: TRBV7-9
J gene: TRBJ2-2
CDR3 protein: ASSRQSPGELF

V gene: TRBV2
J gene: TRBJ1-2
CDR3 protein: ASSPGQGNYGYT

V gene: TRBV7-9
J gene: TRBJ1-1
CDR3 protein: ASSFGGNTEAF

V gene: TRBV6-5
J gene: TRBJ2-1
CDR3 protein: ASSPPGTNEQF

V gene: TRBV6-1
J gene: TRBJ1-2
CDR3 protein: ASSRGTDQGNGYT

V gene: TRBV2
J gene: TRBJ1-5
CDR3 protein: ASIRSLYSNQPQH

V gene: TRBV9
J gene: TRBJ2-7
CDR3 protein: ASTKGAGVTYEQY

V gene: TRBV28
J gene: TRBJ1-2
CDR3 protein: ASSSRGQGTLNYGYT

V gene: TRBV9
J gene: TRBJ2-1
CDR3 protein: ASSVGLAAYNEQF

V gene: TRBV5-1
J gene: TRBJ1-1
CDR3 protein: ASNSLGLDTEAF

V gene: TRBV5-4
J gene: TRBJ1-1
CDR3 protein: ASSLWLVGPATEAF

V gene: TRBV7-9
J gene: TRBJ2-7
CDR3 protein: ASSLVSYEQY

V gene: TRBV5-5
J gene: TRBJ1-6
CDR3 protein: ASRKVSSYNSPLH

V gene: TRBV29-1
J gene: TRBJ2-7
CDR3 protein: SVGDNAYEQY

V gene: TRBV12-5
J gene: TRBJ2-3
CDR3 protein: ASGLIPRLAGGDTDTQY

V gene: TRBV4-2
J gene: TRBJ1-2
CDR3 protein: ASSQVPTNYGYT

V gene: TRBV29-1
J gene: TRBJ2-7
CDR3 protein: SVAGPETYEQY

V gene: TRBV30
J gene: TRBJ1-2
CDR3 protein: AWSRLGGETYYGYT

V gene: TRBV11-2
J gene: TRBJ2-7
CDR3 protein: ASAGGTDPYEQY

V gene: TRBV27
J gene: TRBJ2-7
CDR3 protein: ASSPLPPGRNEQY

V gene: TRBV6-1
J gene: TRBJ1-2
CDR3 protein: ASSEWGEGALGYT

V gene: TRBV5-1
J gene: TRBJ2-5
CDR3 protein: ASSLESQIWWGERETQY

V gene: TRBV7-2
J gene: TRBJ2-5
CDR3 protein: ASSSRTRQETQY

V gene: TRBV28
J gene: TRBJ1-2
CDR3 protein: ASSFDRGPGYT

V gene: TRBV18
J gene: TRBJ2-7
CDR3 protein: ASSQIYSGNPYEQY

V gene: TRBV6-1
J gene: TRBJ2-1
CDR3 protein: ASSTGQISYNEQF

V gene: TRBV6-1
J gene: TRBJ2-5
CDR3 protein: ASSEGRVRETQY

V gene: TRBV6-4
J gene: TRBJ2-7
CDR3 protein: ASSDLLGTGVEQY

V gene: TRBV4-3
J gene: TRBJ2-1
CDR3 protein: ASSQDSSYNEQF

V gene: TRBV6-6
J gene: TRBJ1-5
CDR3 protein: ASSEYSNQPQH

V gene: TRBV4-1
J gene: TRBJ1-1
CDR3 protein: ASSQAGGQWGNTEAF

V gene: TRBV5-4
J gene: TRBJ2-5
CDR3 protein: ASNLAGGEETQY

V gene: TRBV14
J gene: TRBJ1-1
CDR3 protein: ASSYWTGSTEAF

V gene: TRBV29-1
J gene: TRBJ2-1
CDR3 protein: SVDGRFPDEQF

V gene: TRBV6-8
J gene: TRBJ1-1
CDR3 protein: ASSYSAGANTEAF